This entry lists 28 T cell receptor beta chains sequenced from one sample in a study of regulatory T cells in long-lasting Graves disease. The TCR beta library used iRepertoire HTBI primers with Arm-PCR amplification of CDR3. TCRdb re-derived calls from the multiplex PCR reads in MiXCR, one entry per CDR3 protein. Of a few hundred thousand distinct CDR3 sequences listed, roughly a quarter are singletons. The sample's time point: persistent/refractory GD, antithyroid drugs over 5 years with positive TRAb. Following extraction of RNA from PBMCs, that RNA was used to make the TCR library. Sequenced here: peripheral blood mononuclear cells (PBMCs), sampled when the disease was refractory, from a patient treated with antithyroid drugs. The receptors stem from a female donor with Graves disease.

This clonotype was found many times. The rearrangement links TRBV15 to TRBJ1-2; TRBD1 matches 8 bases. From germline, CDR1 is LNHNV and CDR2 YYDKDF (reference sequence). This CDR3 region has 15 residues. J lost 5 bases, V lost 0 bases, and 5 bases had no gene match. CDR3 DNA sequence: TGTGCCACCAGCAGAGAGCCAGGGGGCAGGTATGGCTACACCTTC. Translated, it gives CATSREPGGRYGYTF.

The sample holds many counts of this clonotype. CDR3 region: CASSYVLAGLGVAGANVLTF. The DNA for the CDR3 is TGTGCCAGCAGTTATGTCCTAGCGGGGCTAGGAGTGGCTGGGGCCAACGTCCTGACTTTC. The chain carries TRBV6-5 and TRBJ2-6; 9 bases line up with TRBD2. The CDR3 consists of 20 residues. V lost 3 bases, J lost 2 bases, and 14 bases stayed unmatched. Germline loops: CDR1 MNHEY, CDR2 SVGAGI.

This clonotype came up many times. This rearrangement joins TRBV20-1 to TRBJ2-7, with D uncertain. CDR1 is DFQATT, CDR2 SNEGSKA, per germline (reference sequence). Trimming took off 4 bases at V and 2 bases at J, with 9 bases between the two ends. The CDR3 is 12 residues long. The CDR3 is CSAIGQTYEQYF. The CDR3 region has the DNA TGCAGTGCTATCGGGCAGACCTACGAGCAGTACTTC.

This clonotype appeared many times. V gene TRBV25-1 combines with J gene TRBJ1-5; the D gene is possibly TRBD1 (5 bases). Trimming removed 4 bases from V and 1 base from J, with 8 bases in between. The CDR3 is 14 residues long. The germline gives CDR1 MGHDK, CDR2 SYGVNS. In DNA, the CDR3 is TGTGCCAGCAGTGGGGGGGGAAGCAATCAGCCCCAGCATTTT. This encodes CASSGGGSNQPQHF.

This clonotype was seen more than once but under ten times. This chain connects TRBV20-1 to TRBJ2-7; 10 positions agree with TRBD2. The CDR3 loop spans 13 amino acids. Per germline, CDR1 DFQATT and CDR2 SNEGSKA (reference sequence). The J segment lost 4 bases and the V segment lost 0 bases, leaving 0 bases of the junction unmatched. CDR3 in DNA: TGCAGTGCTAGAGATAGCGGGAGGTACGAGCAGTACTTC. It specifies CSARDSGRYEQYF.

The sample holds many counts of this clonotype. The chain has TRBV2 and TRBJ2-2, with a weak D call TRBD1 (6 bases). The CDR3 is made up of 17 amino acids. The ends were cut back, 6 bases at V and 2 bases at J, with 19 bases in the middle. CDR1 is SNHLY and CDR2 is FYNNEI in the germline V gene. The CDR3 sequence is CASRPHRTALNTGELFF. The CDR3, as DNA: TGTGCCAGCAGGCCTCACAGGACAGCACTTAACACCGGGGAGCTGTTTTTT.

There are a few counts of this clonotype. The rearrangement joins TRBV6-2 or TRBV6-3 to TRBJ2-2, with D perhaps matching TRBD1 or TRBD2 (5 bases each). CDR1 and CDR2 (germline): MNHEY, SVGEGT. The V end was cut by 4 bases, the J end by 7 bases, with 25 bases between. This CDR3 spans 18 amino acids. CDR3 amino acids: CASSFRTHLTGTDGELFF. In DNA, the CDR3 is TGTGCCAGCAGTTTCCGCACCCATTTAACCGGGACGGACGGGGAGCTGTTTTTT.

This clonotype was seen only a few times. The chain employs TRBV20-1 and TRBJ2-2; no firm D call. The germline V gene has CDR1 DFQATT and CDR2 SNEGSKA (reference sequence). V dropped 0 bases and J dropped 6 bases, with 5 bases sitting between them. The CDR3 runs 12 residues. The CDR3 DNA is TGCAGTGCTAGAGATTCTGCCGGGGAGCTGTTTTTT. Amino acid sequence: CSARDSAGELFF.

Many counts were recorded for this clonotype. CDR3 in amino acids: CASSEIQGRGYEQYF. The CDR3 DNA reads TGTGCCAGCAGTGAGATACAAGGCAGGGGGTATGAGCAGTACTTC. The rearrangement links TRBV2 to TRBJ2-7; the match to TRBD1 covers 7 bases. CDR1 and CDR2 (germline): SNHLY, FYNNEI. The CDR3 runs 15 residues. J lost 7 bases, V lost 3 bases, and 12 bases had no gene match.

The J gene is TRBJ2-1, the V gene TRBV6-1; weak D call: TRBD2 (6 bases). Per germline, CDR1 MNHNS and CDR2 SASEGT. The CDR3 runs 14 residues. V was cut by 4 bases and J by 5 bases, with 12 bases left in between. The CDR3 sequence: CASSAGSGNNEQFF. The CDR3 DNA reads TGTGCCAGCAGTGCTGGTAGCGGTAACAATGAGCAGTTCTTC.

This clonotype has ten or more counts. V usage is TRBV11-2 and J usage is TRBJ1-1; no reliable D call. Trimming removed 5 bases at V and 1 base at J, with 20 bases between. Germline V lookup: CDR1 SGHAT, CDR2 FQNNGV. This CDR3 is 17 amino acids long. The CDR3 DNA sequence: TGTGCCAGCAGCCCGGGATACCTTAACTCTGGGAACACTGAAGCTTTCTTT. It yields the protein CASSPGYLNSGNTEAFF.

The sample holds many counts of this clonotype. The chain links TRBV12-3 or TRBV12-4 to TRBJ2-7; the D gene is possibly TRBD1 (5 bases). V lost 3 bases and J lost 2, with 8 bases in between. The CDR3 is 13 amino acids. The CDR3 protein is CASSFTGAYEQYF. In nucleotides, the CDR3 is TGTGCCAGCAGTTTCACAGGCGCCTACGAGCAGTACTTC.

The chain is built from TRBV5-5 and TRBJ1-1, with unresolved D. V shed 7 bases and J shed 1 base, with 8 bases lying between them. Germline V CDR1 and CDR2: SGHKS, YYEKEE (reference sequence). The CDR3 length is 12 residues. The CDR3 loop is CASDTSNTEAFF. The CDR3 DNA reads TGTGCCAGCGACACCTCGAACACTGAAGCTTTCTTT.

The table lists this clonotype with many counts. This sequence joins TRBV12-3 or TRBV12-4 and TRBJ1-5; a weak D match, TRBD1 (6 bases). The V and J ends lost 1 base and 3 bases respectively, with 7 bases between them. CDR3 length equals 14 residues. CDR3 bases: TGTGCCAGCAGTTTAGGGACAGCCAATCAGCCCCAGCATTTT. Amino acid sequence: CASSLGTANQPQHF.

This clonotype was observed a handful of times. The V and J genes are TRBV29-1 and TRBJ2-1; TRBD2 matches 11 bases. Germline CDR1 reads SQVTM; CDR2 reads ANQGSEA. The CDR3 is made up of 15 amino acids. Trimming removed 2 bases from V and 4 bases from J; junction bases left unmatched: 4. The CDR3 protein is CSVERGTSGYNEQFF. The DNA of the CDR3 is TGCAGCGTTGAAAGAGGGACTAGCGGATACAATGAGCAGTTCTTC.

This clonotype was detected a few times. The DNA for the CDR3 is TGTGCCAGCGCAGGGAACACTGAAGCTTTCTTT. Translating it yields CASAGNTEAFF. The chain links TRBV6-1 to TRBJ1-1; D gene unclear. V was cut by 8 bases and J by 1 base, with 5 bases left in between. Germline CDR1 MNHNS, CDR2 SASEGT. This CDR3 is 11 amino acids long.

This clonotype occurred many times. The CDR3: CACVRGAGNTEAFF. The CDR3 nucleotides read TGTGCCTGCGTAAGGGGGGCAGGGAACACTGAAGCTTTCTTT. The V gene is TRBV12-3 or TRBV12-4, the J gene TRBJ1-1, with D perhaps TRBD1 (6 bases). The CDR3 has 14 residues. V lost 11 bases, J lost 1 base, and 17 bases lay in between.

A few counts support this clonotype. The chain couples TRBV7-2 to TRBJ2-5, with 9 bases aligning to TRBD2. The CDR3 loop spans 15 amino acids. CDR1 is SGHTA and CDR2 is FQGNSA in the germline V gene. After removal of 5 bases from V and 9 bases from J, the junction contained 13 bases not matched to a gene. CDR3 region: CASSPGLAGWGAQYF. The CDR3 bases are TGTGCCAGCAGCCCTGGGCTAGCGGGATGGGGGGCCCAGTACTTC.

The V call is TRBV6-4, the J call TRBJ1-1, with D tentatively TRBD1 (6 bases). V was cut by 8 bases and J by 3 bases, with 19 bases left in between. The CDR3 runs 15 residues. Per the germline V gene, CDR1 is MRHNA and CDR2 is SNTAGT. DNA for the CDR3: TGTGCCAGCCTGATTAAGGGGGAGGGGCACACTGAAGCTTTCTTT. This encodes CASLIKGEGHTEAFF.

This chain links TRBV6-9 with TRBJ2-2; TRBD1 agrees at 7 bases. Germline CDR1 MNHGY, CDR2 SVAAGI. J was trimmed by 1 base and V by 4 bases; bases with no gene match: 3. The CDR3 runs 15 residues. Written as DNA, the CDR3 is TGTGCCAGCAGTTTTAGGACAGGGAACACCGGGGAGCTGTTTTTT. This codes for CASSFRTGNTGELFF.

This chain connects TRBV18 to TRBJ2-7; D call uncertain. V lost 0 bases and J 3 bases, leaving 9 bases between the germline ends. The CDR3 consists of 14 residues. Germline V CDR1 and CDR2: KGHSH, LQKENI. CDR3 in DNA: TGTGCCAGCTCACCACCAGAGAACAACTACGAGCAGTACTTC. As protein: CASSPPENNYEQYF.

At least ten counts were recorded for this clonotype. The CDR3 here is CASRRGRESSYNSPLHF. The CDR3 DNA follows: TGTGCCAGCAGGAGGGGGAGAGAGAGCTCCTATAATTCACCCCTCCACTTT. The V and J genes are TRBV6-1 and TRBJ1-6; TRBD1 is a possible D gene (6 bases). The V gene lost 6 bases and the J gene lost 0 bases, with 15 bases spanning the gap. This CDR3 is 17 amino acids long. Germline V gene data show CDR1 as MNHNS and CDR2 as SASEGT.

This clonotype was seen more than once but under ten times. The rearrangement links TRBV5-1 to TRBJ2-5, with 13 bases matching TRBD2. CDR1 SGHRS and CDR2 YFSETQ come from the germline V gene. There are 18 residues in the CDR3. With 4 bases clipped from V and 3 bases from J, the junction kept 12 bases outside the gene matches. The CDR3 region is CASSRGTSGKAKEETQYF. In DNA form, the CDR3 reads TGCGCCAGCAGCCGAGGGACTAGCGGGAAGGCGAAAGAAGAGACCCAGTACTTC.

The chain carries TRBV13 and TRBJ2-7, with a weak D call TRBD1 (6 bases). This CDR3 region has 14 residues. V lost 4 bases and J lost 2, with 12 bases in between. Germline values: CDR1 PRHDT, CDR2 FYEKMQ (reference sequence). In DNA, the CDR3 is TGTGCCAGCAGCTGGACGGGACAAACCTACGAGCAGTACTTC. Protein product: CASSWTGQTYEQYF.

The genes are TRBV20-1 and TRBJ2-7; D might be TRBD1 or TRBD2, each matching 5 bases. This CDR3 comprises 14 residues. V lost 6 bases to trimming and J lost 0 bases, with 15 bases between them. CDR1 is DFQATT, CDR2 SNEGSKA, per germline (reference sequence). CDR3 in amino acids: CSAEGTAGSYEQYF. The CDR3 nucleotides read TGCAGTGCCGAGGGGACGGCCGGCTCCTACGAGCAGTACTTC.

This clonotype was counted only a few times. The CDR3 sequence is CASRRQGSEEQYF. The CDR3, as DNA: TGTGCCAGTAGGAGGCAGGGTTCTGAGGAGCAGTACTTC. V usage is TRBV19 and J usage is TRBJ2-7; a weak D match, TRBD1 (5 bases). The CDR3 extends over 13 amino acids. V gave up 6 bases and J gave up 7 bases, with 16 bases separating them. Germline V gene lookup returns CDR1 LNHDA and CDR2 SQIVND (reference sequence).

In its sample, this clonotype was seen many times. This rearrangement joins TRBV20-1 to TRBJ2-5, with a weak D call TRBD2 (7 bases). The CDR3 is 14 residues long. V gave up 2 bases and J gave up 1 base, with 11 bases separating them. Looked up from germline, CDR1 is DFQATT and CDR2 is SNEGSKA (reference sequence). Here the CDR3 DNA reads TGCAGTGCTAGAAAGGGGGGGGCCCAAGAGACCCAGTACTTC. It is translated as CSARKGGAQETQYF.

The sample holds a few counts of this clonotype. The chain joins TRBV7-9 to TRBJ1-4, with 7 bases aligning to TRBD1. With V trimmed by 6 bases and J by 0 bases, 16 bases remained unmatched. Germline V lookup: CDR1 SEHNR, CDR2 FQNEAQ (reference sequence). This CDR3 is built from 19 residues. The CDR3: CASRAQTGIRTSTNEKLFF. Here the CDR3 DNA reads TGTGCCAGCAGGGCCCAGACAGGGATTAGAACTTCAACTAATGAAAAACTGTTTTTT.